This T cell receptor (beta chain) was sequenced during a study of identical twins. General study results and limits: Twin-shared out-of-frame alpha sequences were enriched for low generation probability. Findings came from cross-sectional statistics, without long-term follow-up of donors. Abundant beta clonotypes from cord blood had fewer insertions, unlike memory repertoires, which showed none.

A note on this clonotype: Its specificity is not known.

MiXCR, run by TCRdb on the 5' RACE reads, gives a single entry per CDR3 protein. The sample has fewer than 550,000 distinct CDR3 sequences, about 16% seen once. This CDR3 comprises 11 residues. CDR1 is MNHEY and CDR2 is SMNVEV in the germline V gene (reference sequence). V gave up 3 bases and J gave up 11 bases, with 9 bases separating them. These data also featured in a second study, about yellow fever vaccine responses in identical twins.

The source material was CD4+ T cells sorted from blood. This sequence joins TRBV27 and TRBJ2-3; a possible D gene is TRBD2 (6 bases). This sequence was found in a young woman in good health. The CDR3 reads CASSFGDWQYF. In nucleotides, the CDR3 is TGTGCCAGCAGTTTTGGGGACTGGCAGTATTTT.